This passage covers 8 T cell receptor beta chains from one sample sequenced in a study of monozygotic twins with inflammatory bowel disease. TCRdb reworked the 5' RACE reads into one entry per CDR3 protein, no DNA. The sample's table shows roughly 140,000 distinct CDR3 sequences. Source material: blood. Every receptor here comes from a human donor with ulcerative colitis or Crohn's disease, or a healthy co-twin of an affected twin (not recorded which).

CDR3 sequence: CASSSAETGANVLTF. The rearrangement uses TRBV5-6 and TRBJ2-6. Germline V CDR1 and CDR2: SGHDT, YYEEEE. The CDR3 covers 15 residues.

J is TRBJ1-2 and V is TRBV18; TCRdb's D call, TRBD1, is unchecked because there is no DNA. Germline CDR1 reads KGHSH; CDR2 reads LQKENI. The CDR3 is 15 amino acids. CDR3 in amino acids: CASSPATGSVYGYTF.

The chain carries TRBV5-6 and TRBJ1-4; TCRdb picks TRBD1, but there is no DNA to check that call. In germline, CDR1 is SGHDT, CDR2 YYEEEE. This CDR3 spans 17 amino acids. CDR3 in amino acids: CASSIIQGETTEEKLFF. The full variable domain, rest sourced from reference TRBV5-6 and TRBJ1-4, is DAGVTQSPTHLIKTRGQQVTLRCSPKSGHDTVSWYQQALGQGPQFIFQYYEEEERQRGNFPDRFSGHQFPNYSSELNVNALLLGDSALYLCASSIIQGETTEEKLFFGSGTQLSVL.

The chain carries TRBV11-2 and TRBJ2-4. There are 14 residues in the CDR3. The germline gives CDR1 SGHAT, CDR2 FQNNGV. The CDR3 spells CASSLTRSENIQYF.

The V call is TRBV5-1, the J call TRBJ1-1; TCRdb's D call, TRBD1, is unchecked because there is no DNA. The CDR3 extends over 18 amino acids. Germline loops: CDR1 SGHRS, CDR2 YFSETQ. The chain's CDR3 is CASSLIPRSGQASTEAFF.

The chain recombines TRBV6-1 with TRBJ1-3. The CDR3 length is 15 residues. In germline, CDR1 is MNHNS, CDR2 SASEGT. The CDR3 loop reads CASSRVAISGNTIYF.

The V call is TRBV20-1, the J call TRBJ2-7; TCRdb lists TRBD1, though no DNA is available to test this call. Germline CDR1 reads DFQATT; CDR2 reads SNEGSKA (reference sequence). The CDR3 runs to 13 residues. The CDR3 here is CSATAYRVYEQYF.

This chain links TRBV6-1 with TRBJ1-1. The V gene's germline CDR1 is MNHNS and CDR2 SASEGT. The CDR3 has 14 amino acids. This CDR3 is CASSGGTRNTEAFF.